One and the same sample provided the 21 T cell receptor beta chains below, sequenced in a study of cytomegalovirus exposure and HLA in healthy donors. Use of 60 Vbeta and 13 Jbeta primers characterized the PCR. Repertoires were generated with immunoSEQ multiplex PCR, while TCRdb's copy carries only in-frame clones and drops some. The sample has roughly 100,000 clones; the top ten hold more than 0.5%. The specimen was PBMCs. Receptors originate from a man between 50 and 59 years old in good health and CMV-seronegative.

The chain employs TRBV7-2 and TRBJ2-5, with D possibly TRBD1 on 8 matching bases. The germline V gene has CDR1 SGHTA and CDR2 FQGNSA. The CDR3 has 16 residues. V lost 5 bases to trimming and J lost 5 bases, with 21 bases between them. The CDR3 is CASSVWTGRVEETQYF. The CDR3 DNA sequence: TGTGCCAGCAGCGTATGGACAGGGAGGGTGGAGGAGACCCAGTACTTC.

V gene TRBV5-1 combines with J gene TRBJ2-5; TRBD2 matches 7 bases. V shed 5 bases and J 2 bases; nucleotides not matched to a gene: 9. CDR1 is SGHRS and CDR2 is YFSETQ in the germline V gene. CDR3 length equals 15 residues. This CDR3 reads CASRYSGYLQETQYF. The CDR3, as DNA: TGCGCCAGCAGATATAGCGGGTACCTTCAAGAGACCCAGTACTTC.

This sequence joins TRBV5-4 and TRBJ2-1, with 8 bases aligning to TRBD1. Germline trimming cut 0 bases from V and 3 bases from J; bases unmatched to any gene: 5. This CDR3 is 16 amino acids long. The germline gives CDR1 SGHNT, CDR2 YYREEE (reference sequence). CDR3 nucleotides: TGTGCCAGCAGCTTGGCGGACAGGGTTATCTACAATGAGCAGTTCTTC. The encoded protein is CASSLADRVIYNEQFF.

The chain couples TRBV10-3 to TRBJ2-3; D might be TRBD2 (6 bases). Germline V gene data show CDR1 as ENHRY and CDR2 as SYGVKD. CDR3 length equals 14 residues. Trimming took 10 bases from V and 7 from J, leaving 21 bases between them. This chain's CDR3 is CATTGTPDLYTQYF. The CDR3 DNA follows: TGTGCCACAACCGGGACTCCCGATCTATATACGCAGTATTTT.

The chain has TRBV6-1 and TRBJ1-2; unclear D gene. This CDR3 spans 13 amino acids. The germline V gene encodes CDR1 MNHNS and CDR2 SASEGT. The V and J ends lost 6 bases and 8 bases respectively, with 16 bases between them. DNA for the CDR3: TGTGCCAGCAGAAAGCATGACAATGAGGGCTACACCTTC. As protein: CASRKHDNEGYTF.

The chain joins TRBV28 to TRBJ2-1; a possible D gene is TRBD2 (8 bases). Germline V gene data show CDR1 as MDHEN and CDR2 as SYDVKM. With 1 base removed from V and 7 bases from J, the gap between germline ends came to 29 bases. The CDR3 is 20 amino acids. CDR3 amino acids: CASSLLGDSQLAVLRNEQFF. In DNA form, the CDR3 reads TGTGCCAGCAGTTTATTGGGGGACAGTCAACTAGCGGTTCTACGGAATGAGCAGTTCTTC.

The J gene is TRBJ1-5, the V gene TRBV10-3; 9 bases are shared with TRBD1. V dropped 3 bases and J dropped 5; count of bases not matched to a gene: 5. The CDR3 sequence is 15 residues long. The V gene's germline CDR1 is ENHRY and CDR2 SYGVKD. Here the CDR3 reads CAISDGTGSYQPQHF. The CDR3 bases are TGTGCCATCAGTGATGGGACAGGGTCTTATCAGCCCCAGCATTTT.

The chain has TRBV14 and TRBJ1-1, with unresolved D. From germline, CDR1 is SGHDN and CDR2 FVKESK. CDR3 length: 15 residues. With 6 bases removed from V and 1 base from J, the gap between germline ends came to 15 bases. In DNA, the CDR3 is TGTGCCAGCAGACCTACCGGGGTAGGGAACACTGAAGCTTTCTTT. This codes for CASRPTGVGNTEAFF.

This chain connects TRBV4-3 to TRBJ2-7; D is possibly TRBD2 (6 bases). Germline V gene data show CDR1 as LGHNA and CDR2 as YSLEER. This CDR3 is built from 15 residues. Trimming left V 3 bases short and J 4 bases short, with 16 bases between. Here the CDR3 DNA reads TGCGCCAGCAGCCAGGCGAATAGCGGTGTATACGAGCAGTACTTC. The encoded protein is CASSQANSGVYEQYF.

The chain uses TRBV9 and TRBJ1-2; TRBD1 matches 8 bases. V was pared by 5 bases and J by 3 bases, with 6 bases of the junction left unmatched. The CDR3 runs to 14 residues. Germline V gene data show CDR1 as SGDLS and CDR2 as YYNGEE. The CDR3 sequence: CASRDREKHYGYTF. For the CDR3, the DNA is TGTGCCAGCAGGGACAGGGAGAAACACTATGGCTACACCTTC.

The chain carries TRBV18 and TRBJ1-1; D is uncertain. Germline V gene lookup returns CDR1 KGHSH and CDR2 LQKENI. V gave up 1 base and J gave up 0 bases, with 9 bases separating them. The CDR3 consists of 15 residues. This CDR3 reads CASSPQGGMNTEAFF. In DNA, the CDR3 is TGTGCCAGCTCACCACAGGGAGGGATGAACACTGAAGCTTTCTTT.

The J gene is TRBJ2-7, the V gene TRBV7-9, with D hard to call. The CDR3 spans 12 residues. CDR1 and CDR2 (germline): SEHNR, FQNEAQ (reference sequence). Trimming took off 5 bases at V and 0 bases at J, with 5 bases between the two ends. CDR3 sequence (DNA): TGTGCCAGCAGCCCAGTCTCCTACGAGCAGTACTTC. Protein sequence: CASSPVSYEQYF.

The chain has TRBV5-4 and TRBJ1-2; tentative D call: TRBD1 (5 bases). CDR3 size: 16 residues. CDR1 and CDR2 (germline): SGHNT, YYREEE (reference sequence). V was pared by 0 bases and J by 4 bases, with 16 bases between. The CDR3 sequence is CASSLGQGSATYGYTF. Written as DNA, the CDR3 is TGTGCCAGCAGCTTGGGGCAGGGCTCTGCAACCTATGGCTACACCTTC.

The chain employs TRBV29-1 and TRBJ2-1; 7 nucleotides agree with TRBD2. Germline V lookup: CDR1 SQVTM, CDR2 ANQGSEA. V was pared by 1 base and J by 3 bases, with 12 bases of the junction left unmatched. This CDR3 is built from 17 residues. The CDR3: CSVEVLVASGDYNEQFF. CDR3 in DNA: TGCAGCGTTGAAGTTTTGGTGGCTAGCGGTGACTACAATGAGCAGTTCTTC.

This rearrangement joins TRBV5-5 to TRBJ1-2, with 8 bases lining up with TRBD1. The CDR3 extends over 15 amino acids. V shed 1 base, J shed 3 bases, and the junction held 5 bases outside the gene matches. CDR1 is SGHKS, CDR2 YYEKEE, per germline (reference sequence). The CDR3 DNA reads TGTGCCAGCAGCTTGTCGGGACAGGAGTACTATGGCTACACCTTC. Amino acids: CASSLSGQEYYGYTF.

The chain combines TRBV14 with TRBJ2-3; D remains ambiguous. The CDR3 totals 16 residues. Trimming took 1 base from V and 2 from J, leaving 13 bases between them. Germline values: CDR1 SGHDN, CDR2 FVKESK. CDR3 sequence: CASSQVMRKFTDTQYF. The CDR3 bases are TGTGCCAGCAGCCAAGTTATGCGGAAATTCACAGATACGCAGTATTTT.

The CDR3 spells CASSATSGTDTQYF. CDR3 DNA: TGTGCCAGCAGCGCGACTAGCGGGACAGATACGCAGTATTTT. The chain has TRBV9 and TRBJ2-3, with 10 positions matching TRBD2. Unmatched junction bases numbered 1, after V lost 3 bases and J lost 3 bases. Germline CDR1 is SGDLS and CDR2 is YYNGEE. The CDR3 contains 14 residues.

V usage is TRBV7-2 and J usage is TRBJ2-3; the match to TRBD2 covers 7 bases. V was pared by 7 bases and J by 1 base, with 2 bases of the junction left unmatched. This CDR3 spans 13 amino acids. The germline CDR1 and CDR2 sequences are SGHTA and FQGNSA. The CDR3 DNA follows: TGTGCCAGCAAGCGGGATCGCACAGATACGCAGTATTTT. Translation: CASKRDRTDTQYF.

The chain uses TRBV19 and TRBJ1-5, with D perhaps TRBD1 (5 bases). V was trimmed by 6 bases and J by 8 bases, leaving 20 bases between them. Germline V lookup: CDR1 LNHDA, CDR2 SQIVND (reference sequence). The CDR3 length is 15 residues. CDR3 DNA: TGTGCCAGTAGGCCGGGACTGCAGTTTGGGGAGCCCCAGCATTTT. Residues: CASRPGLQFGEPQHF.

The chain joins TRBV7-2 to TRBJ2-7; 10 bases align to TRBD1. CDR3 length equals 14 residues. The germline V gene has CDR1 SGHTA and CDR2 FQGNSA. V lost 5 bases, J lost 3 bases, and 4 bases stayed unmatched. CDR3 sequence (DNA): TGTGCCAGCAGCGTGGGACAGGGGAACTACGAGCAGTACTTC. Its protein is CASSVGQGNYEQYF.

The chain's CDR3 is CASSTNRDYRNQPQHF. In DNA form, the CDR3 reads TGTGCCAGTTCGACCAACAGGGACTATCGCAATCAGCCCCAGCATTTT. The chain carries TRBV19 and TRBJ1-5; possible D gene TRBD1, 6 bases. Trimming left V 8 bases short and J 2 bases short, with 19 bases between. The CDR3 runs 16 residues. Looked up from germline, CDR1 is LNHDA and CDR2 is SQIVND (reference sequence).